This paragraph covers one TCR beta chain sequence. Its cognate antigen is unknown. The regulatory T cell sort gate was CD4+CD25hiCD127low/negative. CDR3 length: 16 residues. Germline lookup yields CDR1 LNHDA and CDR2 SQIVND (reference sequence). V was clipped by 3 bases and J by 3 bases; unmatched bases: 4. The data stem from a study of B cell selection in AIRE deficiency. General study findings and limits: Shared Treg sequences had shorter CDR3s, biased toward rearrangements with few non-templated insertions.

This table comes from immunoSEQ multiplex PCR, and its TCRdb copy is limited to in-frame clones, with some not included. The data contain tens of thousands of clones, 92% of them singletons. What was sequenced was CD4+CD25+ Tregs sorted from PBMCs. The receptor was derived from a human donor in good health. The chain carries TRBV19 and TRBJ2-2; 10 bases match TRBD1. The CDR3 nucleotides are TGTGCCAGTAGTATGTTGGGACAGGGGTACACCGGGGAGCTGTTTTTT. It codes for CASSMLGQGYTGELFF.